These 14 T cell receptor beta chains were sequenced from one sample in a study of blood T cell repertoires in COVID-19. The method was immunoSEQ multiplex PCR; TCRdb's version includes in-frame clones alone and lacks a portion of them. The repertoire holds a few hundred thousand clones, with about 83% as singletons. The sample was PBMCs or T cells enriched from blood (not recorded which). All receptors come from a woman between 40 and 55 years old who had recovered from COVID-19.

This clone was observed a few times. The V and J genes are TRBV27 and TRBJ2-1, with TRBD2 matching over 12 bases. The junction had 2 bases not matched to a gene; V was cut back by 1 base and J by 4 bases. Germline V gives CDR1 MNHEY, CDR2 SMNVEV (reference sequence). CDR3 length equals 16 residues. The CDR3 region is CASSLYGTSGYNEQFF. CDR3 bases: TGTGCCAGCAGTTTATATGGGACTAGCGGGTACAATGAGCAGTTCTTC.

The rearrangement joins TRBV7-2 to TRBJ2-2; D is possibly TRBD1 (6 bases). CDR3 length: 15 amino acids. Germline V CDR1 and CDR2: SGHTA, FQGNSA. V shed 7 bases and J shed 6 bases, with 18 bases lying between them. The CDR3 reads CASNRDRVGAGELFF. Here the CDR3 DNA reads TGTGCCAGCAACAGGGACCGGGTGGGGGCCGGGGAGCTGTTTTTT.

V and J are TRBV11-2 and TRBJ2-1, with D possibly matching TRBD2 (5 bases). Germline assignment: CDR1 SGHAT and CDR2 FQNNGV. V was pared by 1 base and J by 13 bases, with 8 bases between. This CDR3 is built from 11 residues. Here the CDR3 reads CASSLVGVQFF. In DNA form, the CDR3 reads TGTGCCAGCAGCTTAGTGGGAGTCCAGTTCTTC.

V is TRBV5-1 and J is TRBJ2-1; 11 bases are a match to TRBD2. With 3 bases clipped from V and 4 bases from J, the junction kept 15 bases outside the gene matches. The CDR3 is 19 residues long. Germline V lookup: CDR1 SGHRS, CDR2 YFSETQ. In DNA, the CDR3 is TGCGCCAGCAGCTCCCGGTCACTACTAGCGGGAGCGGGGTACAATGAGCAGTTCTTC. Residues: CASSSRSLLAGAGYNEQFF.

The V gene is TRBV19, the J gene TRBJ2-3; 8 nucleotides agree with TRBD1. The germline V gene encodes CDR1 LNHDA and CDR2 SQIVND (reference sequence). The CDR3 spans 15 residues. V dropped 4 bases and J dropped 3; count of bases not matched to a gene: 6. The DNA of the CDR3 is TGTGCCAGTAGTAGAGGACAGGGAGGAACAGATACGCAGTATTTT. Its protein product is CASSRGQGGTDTQYF.

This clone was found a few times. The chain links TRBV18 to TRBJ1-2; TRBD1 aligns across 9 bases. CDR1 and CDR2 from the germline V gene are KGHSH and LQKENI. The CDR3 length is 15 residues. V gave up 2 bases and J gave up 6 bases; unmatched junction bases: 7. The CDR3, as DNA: TGTGCCAGCTCACCAGAGGGACAGGGTAGTAATGGCTACACCTTC. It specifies CASSPEGQGSNGYTF.

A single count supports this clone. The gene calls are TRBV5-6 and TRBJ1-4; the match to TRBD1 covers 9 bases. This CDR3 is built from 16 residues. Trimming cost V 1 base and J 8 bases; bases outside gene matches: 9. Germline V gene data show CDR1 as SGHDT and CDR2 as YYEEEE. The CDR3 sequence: CASSLTTGGIDEKLFF. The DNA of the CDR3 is TGTGCCAGCAGCTTGACCACAGGGGGCATCGACGAAAAACTGTTTTTT. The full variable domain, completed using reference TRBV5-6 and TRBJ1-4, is DAGVTQSPTHLIKTRGQQVTLRCSPKSGHDTVSWYQQALGQGPQFIFQYYEEEERQRGNFPDRFSGHQFPNYSSELNVNALLLGDSALYLCASSLTTGGIDEKLFFGSGTQLSVL.

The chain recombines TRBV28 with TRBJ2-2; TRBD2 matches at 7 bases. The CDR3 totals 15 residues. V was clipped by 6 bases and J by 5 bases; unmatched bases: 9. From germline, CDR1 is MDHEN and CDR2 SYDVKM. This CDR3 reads CASSTAGLGTGELFF. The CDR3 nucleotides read TGTGCCAGCAGCACAGCGGGATTGGGGACCGGGGAGCTGTTTTTT.

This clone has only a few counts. The CDR3, as DNA: TGTGCCAGCAGTTTCGGGGTTGAGCAGTTCTTC. It is translated as CASSFGVEQFF. J is TRBJ2-1 and V is TRBV28; D is perhaps TRBD2 (5 bases). The V end lost 3 bases, the J end lost 9 bases, and 6 bases lay between the germline ends. Looked up from germline, CDR1 is MDHEN and CDR2 is SYDVKM. The CDR3 consists of 11 residues.

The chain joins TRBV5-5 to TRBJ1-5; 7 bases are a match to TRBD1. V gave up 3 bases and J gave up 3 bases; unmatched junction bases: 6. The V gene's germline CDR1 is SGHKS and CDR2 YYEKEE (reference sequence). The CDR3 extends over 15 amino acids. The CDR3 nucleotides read TGTGCCAGCAGCTCCCGGGACAGCCACAATCAGCCCCAGCATTTT. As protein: CASSSRDSHNQPQHF.

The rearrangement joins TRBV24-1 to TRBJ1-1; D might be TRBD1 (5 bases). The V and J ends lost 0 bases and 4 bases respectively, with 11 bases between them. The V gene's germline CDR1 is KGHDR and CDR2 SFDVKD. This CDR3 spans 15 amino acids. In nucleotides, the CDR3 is TGTGCCACCAGTGATTTGACCGGGGGAAGCACTGAAGCTTTCTTT. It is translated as CATSDLTGGSTEAFF.

Here the CDR3 reads CASSPTTQQGSYEQYV. CDR3 in DNA: TGTGCCAGCTCACCTACTACCCAACAGGGGAGCTACGAGCAGTACGTC. The chain carries TRBV18 and TRBJ2-7; 7 positions agree with TRBD1. The CDR3 contains 16 residues. Trimming cost V 3 bases and J 3 bases; bases outside gene matches: 11. Per the germline V gene, CDR1 is KGHSH and CDR2 is LQKENI.

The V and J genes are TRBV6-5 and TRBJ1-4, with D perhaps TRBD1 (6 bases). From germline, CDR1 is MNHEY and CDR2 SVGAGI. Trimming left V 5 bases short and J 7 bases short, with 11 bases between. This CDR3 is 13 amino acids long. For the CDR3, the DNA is TGTGCCAGCAGTCGACAGGAATCTGAAAAACTGTTTTTT. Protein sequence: CASSRQESEKLFF.

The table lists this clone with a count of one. CDR3 sequence: CATSDPGQGATDTQYF. The DNA of the CDR3 is TGTGCCACCAGTGATCCCGGACAGGGCGCCACAGATACGCAGTATTTT. V and J are TRBV24-1 and TRBJ2-3; TRBD1 agrees at 8 bases. CDR1 and CDR2 (germline): KGHDR, SFDVKD. The V segment lost 3 bases and the J segment 2 bases; nucleotides outside the gene matches: 6. This CDR3 region has 16 residues.